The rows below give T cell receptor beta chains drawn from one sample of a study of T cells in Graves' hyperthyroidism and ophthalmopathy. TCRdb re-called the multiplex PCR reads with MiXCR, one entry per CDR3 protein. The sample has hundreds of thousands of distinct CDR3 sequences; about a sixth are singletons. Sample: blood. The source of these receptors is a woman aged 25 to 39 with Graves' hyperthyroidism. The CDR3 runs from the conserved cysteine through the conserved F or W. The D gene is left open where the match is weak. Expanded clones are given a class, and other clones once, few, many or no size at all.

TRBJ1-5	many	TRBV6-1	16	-	TGTGCCAGCAAACCTCGACGCCGAGGGGGCAATCAGCCCCAGCATTTT	CASKPRRRGGNQPQHF
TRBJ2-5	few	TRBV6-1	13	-	TGTGCCAGCATTCTTACCGGGACAGAGACCCAGTACTTC	CASILTGTETQYF
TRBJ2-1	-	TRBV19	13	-	TGTGCCAGTACCGCGACAGGTTACAATGAGCAGTTCTTC	CASTATGYNEQFF
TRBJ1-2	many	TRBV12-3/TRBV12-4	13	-	TGTGCCAGCAGGTTTCAGGGAGGGAACGGCTACACCTTC	CASRFQGGNGYTF
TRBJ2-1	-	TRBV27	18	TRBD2	TGTGCCAGCAGTTTAGGGACTAGCGGGAGGGGGGTATACAATGAGCAGTTCTTC	CASSLGTSGRGVYNEQFF
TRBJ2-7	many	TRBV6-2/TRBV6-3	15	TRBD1	TGTGCCAGCAGTTCCCCGGGACAGGGATTATACGAGCAGTACTTC	CASSSPGQGLYEQYF
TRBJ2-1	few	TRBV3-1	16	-	TGTGCCAGCAGCCAAGGTCCGGCAGTTTTGGGGAATGAGCAGTTCTTC	CASSQGPAVLGNEQFF
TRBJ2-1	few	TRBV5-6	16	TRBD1	TGTGCCAGCAGCTTTGGTCAGGGGGTTTCCCACAATGAGCAGTTCTTC	CASSFGQGVSHNEQFF
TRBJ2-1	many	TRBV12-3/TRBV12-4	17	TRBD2	TGTGCCAGCAGTCCGCTCGGACTAGCGGGAGGGTTCGGTGAGCAGTTCTTC	CASSPLGLAGGFGEQFF
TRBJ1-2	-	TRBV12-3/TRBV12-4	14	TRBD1	TGTGCCAGCAGTTTCTCCAGGGGGCGCCTTGGCTACACCTTC	CASSFSRGRLGYTF
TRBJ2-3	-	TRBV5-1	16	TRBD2	TGCGCCAGCAGGATTGGAACTAGCGGAGATACAGATACGCAGTATTTT	CASRIGTSGDTDTQYF
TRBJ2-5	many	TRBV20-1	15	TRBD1	TGCAGTGCTAGAGATGGGGACAGGGCCGAAGAGACCCAGTACTTC	CSARDGDRAEETQYF
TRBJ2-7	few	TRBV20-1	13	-	TGCAGTGCCAGCGGCGGGCCCCTCTACGAGCAGTACTTC	CSASGGPLYEQYF
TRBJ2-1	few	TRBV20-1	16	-	TGCAGTGCTAGAGACCAGGTCTCGCTTGGGGTTAGTGAGCAGTTCTTC	CSARDQVSLGVSEQFF
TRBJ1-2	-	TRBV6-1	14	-	TGTGCCAGCAGTGAAGGGCCGGGGCCCTATGGCTACACCTTC	CASSEGPGPYGYTF
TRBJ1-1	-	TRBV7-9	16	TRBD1	TGTGCCAGCAGCTTAAGGACAGGACCATTGAACACTGAAGCTTTCTTT	CASSLRTGPLNTEAFF
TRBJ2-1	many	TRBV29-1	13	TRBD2	TGCAGCGTTGCTAGCGGGGGCTACAATGAGCAGTTCTTC	CSVASGGYNEQFF
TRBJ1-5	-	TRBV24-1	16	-	TGTGCCACCAGTGATCCAGCACAGGGAGGACACCAGCCCCAGCATTTT	CATSDPAQGGHQPQHF
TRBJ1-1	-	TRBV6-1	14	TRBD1	TGTGCCAGCAGCTGGACAGGGAAGGTCACTGAAGCTTTCTTT	CASSWTGKVTEAFF
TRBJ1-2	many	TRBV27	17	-	TGTGCCAGCAGTTTATTGCCCTCTGGAGGGGGACCCTATGGCTACACCTTC	CASSLLPSGGGPYGYTF
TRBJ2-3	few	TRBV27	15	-	TGTGCCAGCAGTGTTGAAGGAATTGGCACAGATACGCAGTATTTT	CASSVEGIGTDTQYF
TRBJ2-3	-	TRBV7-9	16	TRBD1	TGTGCCAGCAGCTCCGGACAGGGACAAAGCACAGATACGCAGTATTTT	CASSSGQGQSTDTQYF
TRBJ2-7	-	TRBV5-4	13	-	TGTGCCAGCAGCCTCATTCTAGGGACTGAGCAGTACTTC	CASSLILGTEQYF
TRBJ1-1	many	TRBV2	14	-	TGTGCCAGCAGTGCGGGCATATTGAACACTGAAGCTTTCTTT	CASSAGILNTEAFF
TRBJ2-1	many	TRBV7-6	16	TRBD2	TGTGCCAGCAGCTTAGACATAGCGGGGCTTTACAATGAGCAGTTCTTC	CASSLDIAGLYNEQFF
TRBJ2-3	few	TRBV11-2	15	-	TGTGCCAGCGGGACCCCAGGGGGGAGCACAGATACGCAGTATTTT	CASGTPGGSTDTQYF
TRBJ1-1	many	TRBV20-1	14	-	TGCAGTGCGCTACCCACAGGGATGGTCACTGAAGCTTTCTTT	CSALPTGMVTEAFF
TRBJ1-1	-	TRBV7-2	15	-	TGTGCCAGCAGCACCCGGACAGTTATGAACACTGAAGCTTTCTTT	CASSTRTVMNTEAFF
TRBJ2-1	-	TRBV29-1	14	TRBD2	TGCAGCGTTGAAGATCAAGGACTAGTACATGAGCAGTTCTTC	CSVEDQGLVHEQFF
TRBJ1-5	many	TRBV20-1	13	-	TGCAGTGCGAACGTTCGGGGCAGTCAGCCCCAGCATTTT	CSANVRGSQPQHF
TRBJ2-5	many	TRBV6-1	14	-	TGTGCCAGCAGCGAACAGGCGGGACAAGAGACCCAGTACTTC	CASSEQAGQETQYF
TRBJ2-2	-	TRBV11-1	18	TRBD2	TGTGCCAGCAGCTTTTTACACGGGAGGACCCTTATGAGCAGGGAGCTGTTTTTT	CASSFLHGRTLMSRELFF
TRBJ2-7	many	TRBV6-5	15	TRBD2	TGTGCCAGCAGTTACGCCGGGACTAGCGGCTACGAGCAGTACTTC	CASSYAGTSGYEQYF
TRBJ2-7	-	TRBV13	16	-	TGTGCCAGCAGCCCCGGGGGAGTGGGAGTCTACTACGAGCAGTACTTC	CASSPGGVGVYYEQYF
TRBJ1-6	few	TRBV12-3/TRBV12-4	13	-	TGTGCCAGCAGTTTAAGTGAAGCGTCACCCCTCCACTTT	CASSLSEASPLHF
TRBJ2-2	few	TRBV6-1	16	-	TGTGCCAGCAGTGGGCCGACTTGGGAGAACACCGGGGAGCTGTTTTTT	CASSGPTWENTGELFF
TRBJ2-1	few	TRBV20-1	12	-	TGCAGTGCTAGAGACGACTCCCACATTCAGTTCTTC	CSARDDSHIQFF
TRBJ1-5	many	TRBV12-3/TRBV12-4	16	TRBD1	TGTGCCAGCAGTCCCGAACAGGGGGATAGCAATCAGCCCCAGCATTTT	CASSPEQGDSNQPQHF
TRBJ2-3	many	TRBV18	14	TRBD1	TGTGCCAGCTCACCACAGGGGGCTACAGATACGCAGTATTTT	CASSPQGATDTQYF
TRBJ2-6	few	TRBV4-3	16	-	TGCGCCAGCAGCCAAGATGTCAGCTCTGGGGCCAACGTCCTGACTTTC	CASSQDVSSGANVLTF
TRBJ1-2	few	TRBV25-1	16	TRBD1	TGTGCCAGCAGTGAACGTCCGGGACAGATGATCCATGGCTACACCTTC	CASSERPGQMIHGYTF
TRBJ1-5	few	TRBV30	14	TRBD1	TGTGCCTGGAGTAGGGCACAGGGGCCCGGGCCCCAGCATTTT	CAWSRAQGPGPQHF
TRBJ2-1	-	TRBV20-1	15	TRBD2	TGCAGTGCTAGGGACTTTAGCGGGAGCTTTGATGAGCAGTTCTTC	CSARDFSGSFDEQFF
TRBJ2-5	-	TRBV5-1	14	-	TGCGCCAGCAGCTCGGGACACCACCAAGAGACCCAGTACTTC	CASSSGHHQETQYF
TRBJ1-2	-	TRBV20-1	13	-	TGCAGTGCTAGAGATATTGGGATCCAGGGCTACACCTTC	CSARDIGIQGYTF
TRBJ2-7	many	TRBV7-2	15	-	TGTGCCAGCAGCTTAGGGGGGGCAGGGCAGTACGAGCAGTACTTC	CASSLGGAGQYEQYF
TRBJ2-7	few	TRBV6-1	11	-	TGTGCCAGCAGTGACGGGCGAGAGCAGTACTTC	CASSDGREQYF
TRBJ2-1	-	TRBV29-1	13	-	TGCAGCGTTGATGGGGAGAGGGTAGATGAGCAGTTCTTC	CSVDGERVDEQFF
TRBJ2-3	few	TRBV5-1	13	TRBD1	TGCGCCAGCAGGACAGGGGGGACAGATACGCAGTATTTT	CASRTGGTDTQYF
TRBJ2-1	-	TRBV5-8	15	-	TGTGCCAGCATCCGCGGGGCTAGCTCCTACAATGAGCAGTTCTTC	CASIRGASSYNEQFF
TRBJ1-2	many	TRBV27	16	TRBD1	TGTGCCAGCAGCTATTCTTGGGACAGGCCTAACTATGGCTACACCTTC	CASSYSWDRPNYGYTF
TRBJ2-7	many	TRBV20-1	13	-	TGCAGTGCTTCCCCACAGGGTTCCGACGAGCAGTACTTC	CSASPQGSDEQYF
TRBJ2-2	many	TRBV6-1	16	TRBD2	TGTGCCACCCGCCCCACTAGCGGGGCCTCCACCGGGGAGCTGTTTTTT	CATRPTSGASTGELFF
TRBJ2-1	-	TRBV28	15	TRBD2	TGTACCAGCAGTTTATATCGGACTAGCGCTTTCGTGGAGTTCTTC	CTSSLYRTSAFVEFF
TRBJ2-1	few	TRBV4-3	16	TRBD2	TGCGCCAGCAGCCAAGCAGCGGGAGTTGTGTACAATGAGCAGTTCTTC	CASSQAAGVVYNEQFF
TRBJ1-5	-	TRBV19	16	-	TGTGCCAGTAGCCAAGGGACGGTGCTTAGCAATCAGCCCCAGCATTTT	CASSQGTVLSNQPQHF
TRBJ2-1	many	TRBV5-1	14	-	TGCGCCAGCAGTCTTCGTACAGTAGAGAATGAGCAGTTCTTC	CASSLRTVENEQFF
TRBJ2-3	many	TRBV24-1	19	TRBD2	TGTGCCACCAGTGGTACAACTAGCGGGAGGTCTTCTAGCACAGATACGCAGTATTTT	CATSGTTSGRSSSTDTQYF
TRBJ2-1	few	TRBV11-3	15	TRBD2	TGTGCCAGCAGCTTAAATGGGGCAGTGGGAGGGGAGCAGTTCTTC	CASSLNGAVGGEQFF